The rows below give T cell receptor beta chains drawn from one sample of a study of identifying expanded T cells in peripheral blood. Repertoires were generated with immunoSEQ multiplex PCR, while TCRdb's copy carries only in-frame clones and drops some. The table records approximately 81,000 clones, 84% of them present only once. The sequenced material came from blood. Receptors were obtained from a person aged 18 to 70 in good health. Each CDR3 is given with its conserved first and last residue. Fields, in order: J gene, V gene, D gene, clone size, CDR3 protein, CDR3 DNA. A D gene is named only where the DNA matches it firmly. The size of a clone is reported for some rows only, either as once, few or many, or as a class for expanded clones.

>TRBJ2-1|TRBV5-1|-|-
CASSLVSPLVNEQFF
TGCGCCAGCAGCTTGGTTTCGCCCTTAGTCAATGAGCAGTTCTTC
>TRBJ2-1|TRBV4-3|TRBD1|-
CASSQDLSGQGAYNEQFF
TGCGCCAGCAGCCAAGATCTAAGTGGACAGGGCGCCTACAATGAGCAGTTCTTC
>TRBJ2-7|TRBV19|-|-
CASSPLRQGRGSYEQYF
TGTGCCAGTAGTCCCCTCCGACAGGGGAGGGGGTCCTACGAGCAGTACTTC
>TRBJ2-7|TRBV19|TRBD1|-
CATRMGQAGSYEQYF
TGTGCCACCCGGATGGGACAGGCCGGCTCCTACGAGCAGTACTTC
>TRBJ1-4|TRBV9|-|-
CASSHGEPGEKLFF
TGTGCCAGCAGCCATGGCGAGCCCGGGGAAAAACTGTTTTTT
>TRBJ1-4|TRBV6-6|-|-
CASRRDLIGDEGKLFF
TGTGCCAGCAGACGAGACCTCATCGGCGATGAGGGAAAACTGTTTTTT
>TRBJ1-3|TRBV28|-|-
CASSSRGAWTGNTIYF
TGTGCCAGCAGTTCCAGGGGCGCCTGGACAGGAAACACCATATATTTT
>TRBJ1-2|TRBV28|-|-
CASSLDGSLYGYTF
TGTGCCAGCAGTTTAGATGGCAGTCTCTATGGCTACACCTTC
>TRBJ2-2|TRBV29-1|-|-
CSVEQGVNTGELFF
TGCAGCGTTGAACAGGGAGTGAACACCGGGGAGCTGTTTTTT
>TRBJ2-1|TRBV28|-|-
CASGLILADTYNEQFF
TGTGCCAGTGGTTTGATCCTTGCGGACACATACAATGAGCAGTTCTTC
>TRBJ2-1|TRBV14|-|-
CASSQDHRAPLQFF
TGTGCCAGCAGCCAAGACCATAGGGCCCCCTTGCAGTTCTTC
>TRBJ2-1|TRBV5-1|TRBD1|-
CASSLGSTGAPYNEQFF
TGCGCCAGCAGCTTGGGTTCCACAGGGGCCCCCTACAATGAGCAGTTCTTC
>TRBJ2-3|TRBV7-2|TRBD2|-
CASSLVAGESDTQYF
TGTGCCAGCAGCTTAGTTGCGGGAGAGTCAGATACGCAGTATTTT
>TRBJ2-5|TRBV7-2|-|-
CASSLAQGLQETQYF
TGTGCCAGCAGCTTAGCGCAAGGTTTACAAGAGACCCAGTACTTC
>TRBJ1-1|TRBV7-9|-|-
CASRPRDTLMNTEAFF
TGTGCCAGCAGACCTCGTGACACCCTCATGAACACTGAAGCTTTCTTT
>TRBJ2-1|TRBV5-1|-|-
CASSLGSTGNEQFF
TGCGCCAGCAGCTTGGGCTCTACCGGGAATGAGCAGTTCTTC
>TRBJ1-2|TRBV29-1|TRBD1|-
CSAEDWDRGGRRYGYTF
TGCAGCGCCGAGGATTGGGACAGGGGAGGGAGACGGTATGGCTACACCTTC
>TRBJ2-1|TRBV4-1|-|-
CASSQDFKGIEQFF
TGCGCCAGCAGCCAAGATTTCAAGGGGATTGAGCAGTTCTTC
>TRBJ2-2|TRBV18|TRBD1|-
CASSLGQVTGELFF
TGTGCCAGCTCACTTGGACAGGTCACCGGGGAGCTGTTTTTT
>TRBJ1-5|TRBV30|-|-
CAWGSSNQPQHF
TGTGCCTGGGGGTCCAGCAATCAGCCCCAGCATTTT
>TRBJ2-7|TRBV6-5|TRBD2|-
CASSYREDGYEQYF
TGTGCCAGCAGTTATCGGGAGGACGGCTACGAGCAGTACTTC
>TRBJ2-1|TRBV5-6|TRBD2|few
CASSLRLAVLSYNEQFF
TGTGCCAGCAGCTTGCGTCTAGCGGTCCTCTCCTACAATGAGCAGTTCTTC
>TRBJ1-5|TRBV9|-|-
CASSVEDSDQPQHF
TGTGCCAGCAGCGTAGAGGATTCAGATCAGCCCCAGCATTTT
>TRBJ1-1|TRBV4-1|-|few
CASRSPTSNTEAFF
TGCGCCAGCAGGTCGCCTACATCCAACACTGAAGCTTTCTTT
>TRBJ1-5|TRBV6-6|-|-
CASGGMNQPQHF
TGTGCCAGCGGGGGGATGAATCAGCCCCAGCATTTT
>TRBJ2-5|TRBV14|TRBD2|-
CASSPGLAGGLETQYF
TGTGCCAGCAGCCCCGGACTAGCGGGAGGGCTGGAGACCCAGTACTTC
>TRBJ1-5|TRBV6-5|-|-
CASSASGQPQHF
TGTGCCAGCAGTGCCTCGGGTCAGCCCCAGCATTTT
>TRBJ2-7|TRBV27|TRBD1|-
CASSLGSPTGGYEQYF
TGTGCCAGCAGTTTAGGCTCCCCGACAGGGGGCTACGAGCAGTACTTC
>TRBJ2-7|TRBV11-2|-|-
CASSAVSYEQYF
TGTGCCAGCAGCGCAGTCTCCTACGAGCAGTACTTC
>TRBJ2-2|TRBV28|-|-
CASSWVVSGELFF
TGTGCCAGCAGTTGGGTGGTCTCCGGGGAGCTGTTTTTT
>TRBJ2-3|TRBV7-2|TRBD2|once
CASRRRAGGGTDTQYF
TGTGCCAGCAGACGAAGAGCGGGAGGGGGCACAGATACGCAGTATTTT
>TRBJ2-7|TRBV9|-|-
CASSTGLGTGPYEQYF
TGTGCCAGCAGCACGGGTTTGGGTACAGGGCCCTACGAGCAGTACTTC
>TRBJ2-2|TRBV28|TRBD1|-
CASRYPGQGNTGELFF
TGTGCCAGCAGGTATCCGGGACAGGGGAACACCGGGGAGCTGTTTTTT
>TRBJ1-1|TRBV7-2|-|-
CASKPGRENTEAFF
TGTGCCAGCAAGCCAGGTCGGGAAAACACTGAAGCTTTCTTT
>TRBJ2-2|TRBV19|TRBD1|-
CASSFGNRGVGELFF
TGTGCCAGTAGTTTCGGTAACAGGGGGGTCGGGGAGCTGTTTTTT
>TRBJ2-7|TRBV5-8|TRBD2|-
CASRGREIYEQYF
TGTGCCAGCAGAGGGCGGGAGATCTACGAGCAGTACTTC
>TRBJ2-7|TRBV28|TRBD2|-
CASSPFSGRATYEQYF
TGTGCCAGCAGCCCCTTTAGCGGGAGGGCTACCTACGAGCAGTACTTC
>TRBJ2-2|TRBV27|-|-
CASKGRVLESVGELFF
TGTGCCAGCAAGGGTCGCGTCTTAGAGTCGGTTGGGGAGCTGTTTTTT
>TRBJ2-3|TRBV28|-|few
CASRRLSTDTQYF
TGTGCCAGCAGGCGACTTAGCACAGATACGCAGTATTTT
>TRBJ2-5|TRBV7-2|TRBD1|-
CASSSDRVETQYF
TGTGCCAGCAGCTCGGACAGGGTGGAGACCCAGTACTTC
>TRBJ2-7|TRBV15|-|-
CATSRVGGEQYF
TGTGCCACCAGCAGAGTCGGGGGCGAGCAGTACTTC
>TRBJ2-5|TRBV2|-|-
CASSEMGETQYF
TGTGCCAGCAGTGAAATGGGGGAGACCCAGTACTTC